A selection of T cell receptor beta chains follows, all from one sample in a study of shared clonotypes between healthy human individuals. Profiling relied on immunoSEQ multiplex PCR, and the TCRdb table lists in-frame clones only, not all of them. The sample yields about 2.3 million clones, approximately 90% seen once. The sequenced sample was naive CD4+ T cells from PBMCs. These receptors were obtained from a young man in good health. Some clones in this sample may be carry-over from other donors' samples. CDR3s include the opening cysteine and the closing phenylalanine or tryptophan. D genes are given only for firm matches. Expanded clones get a size class; other rows say once, few or many, or leave the size out.

>TRBV2|once|.|TRBJ2-7
CASSEGRVNEQYF
TGTGCCAGCAGTGAGGGCCGGGTGAACGAGCAGTACTTC
>TRBV7-3|.|.|TRBJ2-3
CASSWGPTDTQYF
TGTGCCAGCAGCTGGGGACCCACAGATACGCAGTATTTT
>TRBV28|.|.|TRBJ1-4
CASSLVARGGEKLFF
TGTGCCAGCAGTTTGGTCGCCAGGGGTGGCGAAAAACTGTTTTTT
>TRBV19|.|.|TRBJ2-2
CASSPQLGELFF
TGTGCCAGTAGCCCACAGCTCGGGGAGCTGTTTTTT
>TRBV7-2|.|TRBD1|TRBJ2-2
CASSLSTGGTGELFF
TGTGCCAGCAGCTTAAGTACAGGGGGCACCGGGGAGCTGTTTTTT
>TRBV5-4|.|.|TRBJ2-3
CASSLKYDGGTDTQYF
TGTGCCAGCAGCTTGAAATATGACGGAGGCACAGATACGCAGTATTTT
>TRBV18|.|.|TRBJ1-5
CASSPGRDQPQHF
TGTGCCAGCTCACCAGGGCGGGATCAGCCCCAGCATTTT
>TRBV27|once|.|TRBJ1-2
CASSLGRVNYGYTF
TGTGCCAGCAGTTTGGGCAGGGTTAACTATGGCTACACCTTC
>TRBV29-1|few|.|TRBJ1-1
CSVVPEMRPEAFF
TGCAGCGTTGTCCCCGAGATGCGCCCTGAAGCTTTCTTT
>TRBV9|.|.|TRBJ2-7
CASTSRGGRAYEQYF
TGTGCCAGCACAAGTAGGGGCGGGCGAGCCTACGAGCAGTACTTC
>TRBV6-1|.|.|TRBJ1-2
CASSAPGTNYGYTF
TGTGCCAGCAGTGCCCCCGGGACTAACTATGGCTACACCTTC
>TRBV4-3|.|.|TRBJ1-5
CASSQDSGNNQPQHF
TGCGCCAGCAGCCAAGACTCGGGGAATAATCAGCCCCAGCATTTT
>TRBV11-2|.|TRBD2|TRBJ2-3
CASSSPKGLAVFRQYF
TGTGCCAGCAGCTCCCCAAAGGGACTAGCGGTATTTAGGCAGTATTTT
>TRBV5-1|.|.|TRBJ2-2
CASSPVGGSPTGELFF
TGCGCCAGCAGCCCGGTTGGAGGGTCGCCCACCGGGGAGCTGTTTTTT
>TRBV4-1|once|.|TRBJ2-2
CASSQERLATNTGELFF
TGCGCCAGCAGCCAAGAGAGGCTAGCCACGAACACCGGGGAGCTGTTTTTT
>TRBV11-2|.|.|TRBJ1-4
CASSLGGEKLFF
TGTGCCAGCAGCTTAGGAGGAGAAAAACTGTTTTTT
>TRBV6-5|.|.|TRBJ1-5
CASSSAGGNNQPQHF
TGTGCCAGCAGTTCCGCGGGGGGAAACAATCAGCCCCAGCATTTT